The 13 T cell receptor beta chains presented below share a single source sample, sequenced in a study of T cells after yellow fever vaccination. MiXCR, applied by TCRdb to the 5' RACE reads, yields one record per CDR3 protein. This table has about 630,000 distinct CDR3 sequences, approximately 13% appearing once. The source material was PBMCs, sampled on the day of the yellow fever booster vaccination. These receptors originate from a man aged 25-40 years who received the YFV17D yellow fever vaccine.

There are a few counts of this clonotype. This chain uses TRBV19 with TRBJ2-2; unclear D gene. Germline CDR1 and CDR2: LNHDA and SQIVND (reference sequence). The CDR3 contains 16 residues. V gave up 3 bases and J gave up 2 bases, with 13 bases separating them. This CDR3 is CASSIGVAVNTGELFF. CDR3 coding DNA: TGTGCCAGTAGTATCGGAGTGGCGGTAAACACCGGGGAGCTGTTTTTT.

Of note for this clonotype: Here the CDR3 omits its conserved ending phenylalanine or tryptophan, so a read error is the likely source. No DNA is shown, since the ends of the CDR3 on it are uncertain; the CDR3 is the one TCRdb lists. The chain's CDR3 is CASSDLDRKIL. The chain carries TRBV6-1 and TRBJ2-1; TRBD1 reflects the table's D call only, with no check against the DNA. Germline V CDR1 and CDR2: MNHNS, SASEGT. A total of 11 residues make up the CDR3, ends included.

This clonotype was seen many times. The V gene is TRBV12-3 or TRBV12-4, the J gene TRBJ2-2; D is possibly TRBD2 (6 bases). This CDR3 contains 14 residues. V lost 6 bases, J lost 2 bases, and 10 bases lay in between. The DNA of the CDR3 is TGTGCCAGCAGACTAGCAGGAAACACCGGGGAGCTGTTTTTT. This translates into CASRLAGNTGELFF.

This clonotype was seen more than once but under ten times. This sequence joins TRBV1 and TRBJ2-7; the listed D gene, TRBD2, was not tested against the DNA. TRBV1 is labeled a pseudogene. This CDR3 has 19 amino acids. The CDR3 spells CTSSQDGGLAGGPAYEQYF. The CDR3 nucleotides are TGCACCAGCAGCCAAGATGGGGGACTAGCGGGAGGCCCTGCCTACGAGCAGTACTTC.

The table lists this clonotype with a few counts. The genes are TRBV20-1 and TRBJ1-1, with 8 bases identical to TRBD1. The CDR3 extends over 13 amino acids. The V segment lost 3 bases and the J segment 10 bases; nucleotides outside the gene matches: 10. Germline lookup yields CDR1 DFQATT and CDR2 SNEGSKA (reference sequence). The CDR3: CSARDQGAAVAFF. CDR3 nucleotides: TGCAGTGCTAGGGATCAGGGGGCAGCGGTAGCTTTCTTT.

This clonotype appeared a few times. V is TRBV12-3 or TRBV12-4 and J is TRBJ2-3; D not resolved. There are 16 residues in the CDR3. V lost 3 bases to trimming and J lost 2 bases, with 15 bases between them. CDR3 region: CASSLGAAALTDTQYF. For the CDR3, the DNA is TGTGCCAGCAGTTTGGGCGCGGCGGCCCTCACAGATACGCAGTATTTT.

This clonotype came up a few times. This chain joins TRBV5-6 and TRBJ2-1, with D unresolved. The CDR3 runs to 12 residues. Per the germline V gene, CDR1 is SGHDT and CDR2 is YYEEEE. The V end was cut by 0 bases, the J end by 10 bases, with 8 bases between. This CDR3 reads CASSLGYPEQFF. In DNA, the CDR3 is TGTGCCAGCAGCTTGGGGTACCCGGAGCAGTTCTTC.

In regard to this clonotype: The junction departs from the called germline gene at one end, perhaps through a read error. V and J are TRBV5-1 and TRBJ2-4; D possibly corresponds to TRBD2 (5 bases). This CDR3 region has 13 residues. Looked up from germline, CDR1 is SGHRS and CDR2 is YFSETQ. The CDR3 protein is CSSSLEVGNIQYF. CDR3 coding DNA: TGCTCCAGCAGCTTGGAGGTCGGGAACATTCAGTACTTC.

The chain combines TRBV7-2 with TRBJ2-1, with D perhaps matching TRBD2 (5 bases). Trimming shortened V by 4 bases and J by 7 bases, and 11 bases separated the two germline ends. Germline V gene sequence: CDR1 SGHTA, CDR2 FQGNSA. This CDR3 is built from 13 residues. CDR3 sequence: CASSSEEWNEQFF. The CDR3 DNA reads TGTGCCAGCAGCTCGGAGGAATGGAATGAGCAGTTCTTC. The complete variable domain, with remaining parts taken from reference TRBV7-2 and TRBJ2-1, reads GAGVSQSPSNKVTEKGKDVELRCDPISGHTALYWYRQSLGQGLEFLIYFQGNSAPDKSGLPSDRFSAERTGGSVSTLTIQRTQQEDSAVYLCASSSEEWNEQFFGPGTRLTVL.

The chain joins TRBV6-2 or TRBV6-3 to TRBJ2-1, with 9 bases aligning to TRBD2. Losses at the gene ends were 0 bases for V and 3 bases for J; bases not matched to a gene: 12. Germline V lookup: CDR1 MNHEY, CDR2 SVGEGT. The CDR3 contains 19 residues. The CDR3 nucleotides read TGTGCCAGCAGTTACTCGATAGGTAGCGGGAGAAAGGTCTACAATGAGCAGTTCTTC. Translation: CASSYSIGSGRKVYNEQFF.

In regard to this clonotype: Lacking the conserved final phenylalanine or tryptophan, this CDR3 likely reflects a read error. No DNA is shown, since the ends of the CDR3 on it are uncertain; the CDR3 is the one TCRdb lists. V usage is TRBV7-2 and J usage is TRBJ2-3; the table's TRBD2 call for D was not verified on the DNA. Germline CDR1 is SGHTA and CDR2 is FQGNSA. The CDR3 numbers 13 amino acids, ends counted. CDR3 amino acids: CASSSRTSGAVFL.

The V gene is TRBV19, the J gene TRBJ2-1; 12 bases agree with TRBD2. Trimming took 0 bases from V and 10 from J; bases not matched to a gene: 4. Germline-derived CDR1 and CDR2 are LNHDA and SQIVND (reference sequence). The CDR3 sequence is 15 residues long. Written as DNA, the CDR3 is TGTGCCAGTAGTATAGACGGGACTAGCGGGTGGGAGCAGTTCTTC. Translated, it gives CASSIDGTSGWEQFF. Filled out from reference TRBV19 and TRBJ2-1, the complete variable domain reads DGGITQSPKYLFRKEGQNVTLSCEQNLNHDAMYWYRQDPGQGLRLIYYSQIVNDFQKGDIAEGYSVSREKKESFPLTVTSAQKNPTAFYLCASSIDGTSGWEQFFGPGTRLTVL.

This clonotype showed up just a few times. The CDR3 reads CSARGQTGQTGEQYF. The CDR3 DNA sequence: TGCAGTGCTAGGGGGCAGACAGGCCAAACTGGAGAGCAGTACTTC. The V and J genes are TRBV20-1 and TRBJ2-7; D is perhaps TRBD1 (6 bases). The length of the CDR3 is 15 residues. Trimming cost V 3 bases and J 7 bases, with 22 bases left between them. Germline values: CDR1 DFQATT, CDR2 SNEGSKA (reference sequence).